This T cell receptor (beta chain) was sequenced during a study of T cells expressing NK-cell markers. TCRdb reprocessed the 5' RACE reads and keeps a single row for each CDR3 protein, giving no DNA. This table lists 160,000 or so distinct CDR3 sequences. The CDR3 covers 14 residues. The source material was blood T cells: a sorted CD56 or NKG2C T cell subset, CD4+ or CD8+ T cells, or bulk PBMC T cells (not recorded which). The chain has TRBV12-3 or TRBV12-4 and TRBJ1-5; TCRdb's D gene call, TRBD1, goes unchecked for lack of DNA. The clonotype comes from a woman aged 18-70 years in good health. Here the CDR3 reads CASSSGQEYQPQHF.